The text below deals with one TCR beta chain. These data originate in a study of blood T cell repertoires in COVID-19. Study summary: Nucleic acid was either cDNA or gDNA, and it came from T cells, B-cell-depleted T cells, or PBMCs.

Original processing notes: From reference gene primer amplification, estimates of nucleated cell counts were derived. Generated by immunoSEQ multiplex PCR, the TCRdb table keeps only in-frame clones and is missing some. For V, J and clone size, that table is used; D and trimming come from the DNA. This sample has around 110,000 clones; 90% occur once, and the top ten carry 1.8%. Trimming pared 5 bases from V and 5 bases from J, leaving 13 bases between. The germline gives CDR1 SEHNR, CDR2 FQNEAQ (reference sequence). CDR3 length: 13 amino acids. The chain uses TRBV7-9 and TRBJ2-7; D may be TRBD1 (6 bases). This clonotype originated in a human donor with active COVID-19. The donor label of this sample is uncertain. Source material: peripheral blood. In DNA form, the CDR3 reads TGTGCCAGCAGCCCGACCTGGGGGCACGAGCAGTACTTC. Residues: CASSPTWGHEQYF.